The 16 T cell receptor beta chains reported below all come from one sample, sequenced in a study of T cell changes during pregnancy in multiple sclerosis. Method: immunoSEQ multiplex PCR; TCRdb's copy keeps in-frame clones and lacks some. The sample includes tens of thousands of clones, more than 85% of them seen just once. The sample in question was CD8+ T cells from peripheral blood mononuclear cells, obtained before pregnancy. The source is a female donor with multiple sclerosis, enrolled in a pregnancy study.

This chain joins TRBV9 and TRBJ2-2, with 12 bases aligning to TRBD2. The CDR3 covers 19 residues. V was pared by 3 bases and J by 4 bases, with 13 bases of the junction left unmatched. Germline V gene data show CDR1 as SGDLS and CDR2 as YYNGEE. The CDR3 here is CASSEPLAGGPGATGELFF. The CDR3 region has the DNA TGTGCCAGCAGCGAGCCTCTAGCGGGGGGGCCGGGAGCCACCGGGGAGCTGTTTTTT.

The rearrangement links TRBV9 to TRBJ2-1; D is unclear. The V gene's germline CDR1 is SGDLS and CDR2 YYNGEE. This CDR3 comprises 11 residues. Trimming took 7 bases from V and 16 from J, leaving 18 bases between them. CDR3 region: CASGQPRVLFF. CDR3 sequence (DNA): TGTGCCAGCGGCCAACCCCGGGTGCTTTTCTTC.

The CDR3 protein is CASSPGTGSNQPQHF. The CDR3 region has the DNA TGTGCCAGCAGCCCCGGGACAGGGAGCAATCAGCCCCAGCATTTT. The V call is TRBV5-6, the J call TRBJ1-5; 9 nucleotides align to TRBD1. V was clipped by 4 bases and J by 1 base; unmatched bases: 3. This CDR3 has 15 amino acids. Looked up from germline, CDR1 is SGHDT and CDR2 is YYEEEE. The variable domain in full, with the rest retrieved from reference TRBV5-6 and TRBJ1-5, is DAGVTQSPTHLIKTRGQQVTLRCSPKSGHDTVSWYQQALGQGPQFIFQYYEEEERQRGNFPDRFSGHQFPNYSSELNVNALLLGDSALYLCASSPGTGSNQPQHFGDGTRLSIL.

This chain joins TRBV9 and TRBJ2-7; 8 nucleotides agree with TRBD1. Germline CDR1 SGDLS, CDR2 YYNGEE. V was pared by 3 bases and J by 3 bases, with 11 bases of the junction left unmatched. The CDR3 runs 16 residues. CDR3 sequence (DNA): TGTGCCAGCAGCGCCAGTGCCGGGACAGGAGTCTACGAGCAGTACTTC. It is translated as CASSASAGTGVYEQYF.

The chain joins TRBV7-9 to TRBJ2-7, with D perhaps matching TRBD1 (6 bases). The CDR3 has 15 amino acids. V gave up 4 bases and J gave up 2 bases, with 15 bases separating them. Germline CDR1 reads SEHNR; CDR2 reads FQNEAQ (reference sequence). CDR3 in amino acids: CASSSSRGPAYEQYF. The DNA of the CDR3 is TGTGCCAGCAGCTCATCCAGGGGTCCAGCCTACGAGCAGTACTTC.

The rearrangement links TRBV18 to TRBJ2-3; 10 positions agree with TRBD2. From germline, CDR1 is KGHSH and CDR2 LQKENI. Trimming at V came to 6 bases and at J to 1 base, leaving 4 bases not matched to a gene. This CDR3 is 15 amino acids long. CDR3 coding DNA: TGTGCCAGCTCGACTACTAGCGGGGGCACAGATACGCAGTATTTT. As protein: CASSTTSGGTDTQYF.

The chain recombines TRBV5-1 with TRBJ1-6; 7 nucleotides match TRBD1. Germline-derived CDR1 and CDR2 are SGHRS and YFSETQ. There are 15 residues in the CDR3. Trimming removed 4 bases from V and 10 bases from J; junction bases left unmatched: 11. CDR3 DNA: TGCGCCAGCAGCGATCATCACAGGGGTGGATCACCCCTCCACTTT. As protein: CASSDHHRGGSPLHF. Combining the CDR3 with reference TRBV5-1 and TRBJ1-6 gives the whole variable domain KAGVTQTPRYLIKTRGQQVTLSCSPISGHRSVSWYQQTPGQGLQFLFEYFSETQRNKGNFPGRFSGRQFSNSRSEMNVSTLELGDSALYLCASSDHHRGGSPLHFGNGTRLTVT.

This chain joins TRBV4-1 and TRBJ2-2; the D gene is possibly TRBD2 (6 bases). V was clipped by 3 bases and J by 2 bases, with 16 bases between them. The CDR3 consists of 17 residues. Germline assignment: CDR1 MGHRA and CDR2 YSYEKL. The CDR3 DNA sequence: TGCGCCAGCAGCCACGACCTAAGCGGGTACAACACCGGGGAGCTGTTTTTT. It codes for CASSHDLSGYNTGELFF.

In DNA, the CDR3 is TGTGCCAGCAGCCTGGGACCGGCGGTTTACGAGCAGTACTTC. This translates into CASSLGPAVYEQYF. The V and J genes are TRBV5-6 and TRBJ2-7; D assignment may be TRBD1 or TRBD2 (5 bases each). Germline V gene lookup returns CDR1 SGHDT and CDR2 YYEEEE. The CDR3 spans 14 residues. With 4 bases removed from V and 4 bases from J, the gap between germline ends came to 15 bases.

The CDR3 nucleotides read TGTGCCAGCAGCCATTTTGAATTTGCGACTCGCGCCGAAGAAGAAGATACGCAGTATTTT. Translation gives CASSHFEFATRAEEEDTQYF. The chain couples TRBV4-2 to TRBJ2-3; D ambiguous. Germline values: CDR1 LGHNA, CDR2 YNFKEQ. Trimming stripped 3 bases from V and 5 bases from J, with 30 bases between. The length of the CDR3 is 20 residues.

As DNA, the CDR3 is TGTGCCAGCAGTTTATACGCAGGGGATACGCAGTATTTT. This translates into CASSLYAGDTQYF. This chain joins TRBV27 and TRBJ2-3, with D possibly being TRBD1 (5 bases). The CDR3 is 13 residues long. Deletions cut 1 base from V and 6 bases from J, with 8 bases between. The germline gives CDR1 MNHEY, CDR2 SMNVEV (reference sequence).

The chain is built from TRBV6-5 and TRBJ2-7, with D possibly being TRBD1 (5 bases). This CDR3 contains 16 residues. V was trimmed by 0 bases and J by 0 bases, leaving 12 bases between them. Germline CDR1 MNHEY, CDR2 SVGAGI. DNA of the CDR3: TGTGCCAGCAGTTACTCCCAGGGCGCGAGCTCCTACGAGCAGTACTTC. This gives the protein CASSYSQGASSYEQYF.

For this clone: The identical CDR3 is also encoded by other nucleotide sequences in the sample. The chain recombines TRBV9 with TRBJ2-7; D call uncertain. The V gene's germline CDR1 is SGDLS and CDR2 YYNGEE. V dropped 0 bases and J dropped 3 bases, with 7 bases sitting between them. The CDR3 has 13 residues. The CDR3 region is CASSVDSSYEQYF. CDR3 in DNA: TGTGCCAGCAGCGTAGATTCCAGCTACGAGCAGTACTTC. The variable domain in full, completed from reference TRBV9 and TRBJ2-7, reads DSGVTQTPKHLITATGQRVTLRCSPRSGDLSVYWYQQSLDQGLQFLIQYYNGEERAKGNILERFSAQQFPDLHSELNLSSLELGDSALYFCASSVDSSYEQYFGPGTRLTVT.

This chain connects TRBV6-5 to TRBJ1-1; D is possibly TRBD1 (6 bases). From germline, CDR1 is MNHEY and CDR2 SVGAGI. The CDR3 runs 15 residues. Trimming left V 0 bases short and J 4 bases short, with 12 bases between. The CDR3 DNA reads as TGTGCCAGCAGTTACTCGCGGGGGCTCGGCACTGAAGCTTTCTTT. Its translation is CASSYSRGLGTEAFF.

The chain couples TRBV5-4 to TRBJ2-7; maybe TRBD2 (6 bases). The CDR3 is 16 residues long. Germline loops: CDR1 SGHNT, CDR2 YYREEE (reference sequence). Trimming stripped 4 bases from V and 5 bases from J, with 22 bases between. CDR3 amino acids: CASSLDPGETFHEQYF. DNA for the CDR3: TGTGCCAGCAGCCTCGACCCGGGGGAAACCTTCCACGAGCAGTACTTC.

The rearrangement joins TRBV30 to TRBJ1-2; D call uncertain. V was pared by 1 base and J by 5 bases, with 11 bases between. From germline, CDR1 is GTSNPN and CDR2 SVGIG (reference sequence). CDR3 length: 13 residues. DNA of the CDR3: TGTGCCTGGAGTGACGAGGGAAGTTATGGCTACACCTTC. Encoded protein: CAWSDEGSYGYTF.